Listed here are 24 T cell receptor beta chains from one sample, sequenced in a study of shared clonotypes between healthy human individuals. TCRdb's copy holds only in-frame clones and misses some; the assay was immunoSEQ multiplex PCR. The sample lists approximately 100,000 clones; around 71% were seen once. The sample consisted of memory CD8+ T cells sorted from blood. Subset indicated: CD45RO+ cells pooled with CCR7-negative TemRA cells. The source of these receptors is a woman under 40 in good health.

The CDR3 DNA reads TGTGCCAGCAGCAAAGCGTCGGGCAAGCAAGTAAGTCAGCCCCAGCATTTT. Translated, it gives CASSKASGKQVSQPQHF. The chain carries TRBV21-1 and TRBJ1-5. TRBV21-1 is reported as a pseudogene. This CDR3 has 17 residues.

This clone was observed at least ten times. The chain uses TRBV15 and TRBJ2-1, with TRBD2 matching over 8 bases. The germline gives CDR1 LNHNV, CDR2 YYDKDF (reference sequence). The CDR3 consists of 14 residues. Trimming took 0 bases from V and 9 from J; bases not matched to a gene: 4. The CDR3 DNA is TGTGCCACCAGCAGAGAGAGCGGGAGTGGTGAGCAGTTCTTC. This encodes CATSRESGSGEQFF.

V gene TRBV27 combines with J gene TRBJ2-2; D is perhaps TRBD1 (6 bases). Germline V gives CDR1 MNHEY, CDR2 SMNVEV (reference sequence). CDR3 length: 17 amino acids. With 2 bases removed from V and 0 bases from J, the gap between germline ends came to 13 bases. CDR3 bases: TGTGCCAGCAGTTTAAGTCGACAGGTCGCGAACACCGGGGAGCTGTTTTTT. Encoded protein: CASSLSRQVANTGELFF.

This chain uses TRBV4-1 with TRBJ2-7; 7 nucleotides agree with TRBD2. Germline V CDR1 and CDR2: MGHRA, YSYEKL. With 0 bases clipped from V and 2 bases from J, the junction kept 10 bases outside the gene matches. This CDR3 region has 17 residues. The CDR3 here is CASSQDWREKPPYEQYF. CDR3 nucleotide sequence: TGCGCCAGCAGCCAAGACTGGCGGGAGAAGCCCCCCTACGAGCAGTACTTC.

CDR3 sequence (DNA): TGTGCCAGCAGTGCGAACAGCTACGAGCAGTACTTC. Protein: CASSANSYEQYF. The chain couples TRBV25-1 to TRBJ2-5; D is unclear. The DNA end is more similar to TRBJ2-7, so the J call may be wrong. Germline V gene lookup returns CDR1 MGHDK and CDR2 SYGVNS. There are 12 residues in the CDR3.

The gene calls are TRBV10-3 and TRBJ2-1, with D hard to call. CDR3 length: 13 amino acids. V lost 8 bases and J 0 bases, leaving 8 bases between the germline ends. Germline loops: CDR1 ENHRY, CDR2 SYGVKD. As DNA, the CDR3 is TGTGCCATCGGTTCAGCCTCCTACAATGAGCAGTTCTTC. Translated: CAIGSASYNEQFF.

This clone was picked up a small number of times. This chain connects TRBV27 to TRBJ1-2; maybe TRBD1 (6 bases). V gave up 3 bases and J gave up 6 bases, with 11 bases separating them. The germline CDR1 and CDR2 sequences are MNHEY and SMNVEV (reference sequence). CDR3 size: 13 residues. The CDR3 is CASSLGASHGYTF. CDR3 bases: TGTGCCAGCAGTTTGGGGGCAAGTCATGGCTACACCTTC.

The genes are TRBV19 and TRBJ1-5; D is unresolved. This CDR3 is 14 amino acids long. The V end lost 4 bases, the J end lost 4 bases, and 11 bases lay between the germline ends. Germline CDR1 is LNHDA and CDR2 is SQIVND (reference sequence). The CDR3 loop is CASSTPAGNQPQHF. The CDR3 nucleotides read TGTGCCAGTAGTACCCCAGCGGGGAATCAGCCCCAGCATTTT.

The chain employs TRBV6-4 and TRBJ2-3; the match to TRBD1 covers 9 bases. The CDR3 is made up of 15 amino acids. With 2 bases clipped from V and 4 bases from J, the junction kept 4 bases outside the gene matches. The germline gives CDR1 MRHNA, CDR2 SNTAGT. The CDR3 protein is CASSDNTGGADTQYF. CDR3 nucleotides: TGTGCCAGCAGTGACAATACAGGGGGCGCAGATACGCAGTATTTT.

The J gene is TRBJ2-7, the V gene TRBV15; perhaps D is TRBD1 or TRBD2 (5 bases each). The CDR3 is 15 amino acids. The V gene lost 1 base and the J gene lost 7 bases, with 17 bases spanning the gap. Germline loops: CDR1 LNHNV, CDR2 YYDKDF (reference sequence). CDR3 amino acids: CATSRGRGQMREQYF. CDR3 nucleotide sequence: TGTGCCACCAGCAGAGGCCGGGGCCAGATGCGGGAGCAGTACTTC.

The chain has TRBV11-2 and TRBJ2-5, with 8 bases lining up with TRBD2. V was clipped by 7 bases and J by 4 bases; unmatched bases: 11. This CDR3 is 15 amino acids long. Germline-derived CDR1 and CDR2 are SGHAT and FQNNGV. Here the CDR3 DNA reads TGTGCCAGCACCCCCGGACTAGCCCACGTAGAGACCCAGTACTTC. Its protein is CASTPGLAHVETQYF.

The rearrangement uses TRBV4-1 and TRBJ2-3, with 14 bases matching TRBD2. The germline V gene has CDR1 MGHRA and CDR2 YSYEKL. This CDR3 contains 18 residues. The V gene end was trimmed by 2 bases and the J gene end by 4 bases; junction bases not matched to a gene: 8. The chain's CDR3 is CASSQFPGTSGRADTQYF. DNA of the CDR3: TGCGCCAGCAGCCAATTCCCCGGGACTAGCGGGAGAGCAGATACGCAGTATTTT.

The chain joins TRBV2 to TRBJ2-2, with 12 bases that match TRBD1. The J segment lost 0 bases and the V segment lost 6 bases, leaving 8 bases of the junction unmatched. The CDR3 loop spans 18 amino acids. The V gene's germline CDR1 is SNHLY and CDR2 FYNNEI. The CDR3 region is CASRWDRGPGANTGELFF. The CDR3 coding sequence is TGTGCCAGCAGGTGGGACAGGGGGCCTGGTGCGAACACCGGGGAGCTGTTTTTT.

About this clone itself: The sample holds other DNA sequences that translate to the same CDR3. The chain couples TRBV18 to TRBJ2-7; no firm D call. The CDR3 is 11 amino acids. Trimming left V 5 bases short and J 3 bases short, with 5 bases between. Looked up from germline, CDR1 is KGHSH and CDR2 is LQKENI. The CDR3 protein is CASSSDYEQYF. The DNA of the CDR3 is TGTGCCAGCTCATCAGACTACGAGCAGTACTTC.

V is TRBV5-1 and J is TRBJ1-1; D not certain. CDR3 length: 14 residues. Germline V gene lookup returns CDR1 SGHRS and CDR2 YFSETQ. Trimming pared 0 bases from V and 3 bases from J, leaving 9 bases between. The CDR3 loop is CASSLVEMDTEAFF. CDR3 nucleotides: TGCGCCAGCAGCTTGGTTGAGATGGACACTGAAGCTTTCTTT.

This clone appeared a single time. This chain uses TRBV4-1 with TRBJ2-1; no clear D gene. The V end lost 0 bases, the J end lost 8 bases, and 8 bases lay between the germline ends. CDR3 length: 13 residues. Per the germline V gene, CDR1 is MGHRA and CDR2 is YSYEKL. CDR3 amino acids: CASSQENWDEQFF. The CDR3 DNA follows: TGCGCCAGCAGCCAAGAGAACTGGGATGAGCAGTTCTTC.

The chain recombines TRBV15 with TRBJ1-4; 8 positions match TRBD1. Trimming took 5 bases from V and 2 from J; bases not matched to a gene: 4. CDR1 is LNHNV, CDR2 YYDKDF, per germline (reference sequence). The CDR3 runs 15 residues. CDR3 DNA: TGTGCCACCAGCGGGGGACAGGTCACTAATGAAAAACTGTTTTTT. Encoded protein: CATSGGQVTNEKLFF.

Written as DNA, the CDR3 is TGTGCCAGCAGCTTGGGTAATAATGAAAAACTGTTTTTT. It translates to CASSLGNNEKLFF. The rearrangement links TRBV11-2 to TRBJ1-4; no clear D gene. The CDR3 is 13 amino acids. Germline lookup yields CDR1 SGHAT and CDR2 FQNNGV. V was shortened by 3 bases and J by 4 bases, with 6 bases between the two germline ends.

This clone has a count of ten or more. CDR3 region: CASSDLSYEQYF. For the CDR3, the DNA is TGTGCCAGCAGTGATCTGAGCTACGAGCAGTACTTC. This chain joins TRBV2 and TRBJ2-7; D not resolved. Germline CDR1 SNHLY, CDR2 FYNNEI. The CDR3 sequence is 12 residues long. Trimming removed 3 bases at V and 3 bases at J, with 6 bases between.

Comment on this clone: This clone may be a read error of a much larger clone one base away. The chain carries TRBV25-1 and TRBJ2-7, with 10 bases lining up with TRBD2. The CDR3 consists of 17 residues. V shed 4 bases, J shed 3 bases, and the junction held 12 bases outside the gene matches. Germline V gene sequence: CDR1 MGHDK, CDR2 SYGVNS. The CDR3 region is CASSGGSGGGTYYEQYF. Here the CDR3 DNA reads TGTGCCAGCAGTGGGGGCAGCGGGGGGGGGACCTACTACGAGCAGTACTTC.

This sequence joins TRBV2 and TRBJ2-2; 9 positions agree with TRBD1. With V trimmed by 3 bases and J by 7 bases, 6 bases remained unmatched. The germline CDR1 and CDR2 sequences are SNHLY and FYNNEI. The CDR3 length is 15 residues. The DNA of the CDR3 is TGTGCCAGCAGTGAGATGGGACAGGGTGACGGGGAGCTGTTTTTT. Protein: CASSEMGQGDGELFF.

J is TRBJ2-2 and V is TRBV5-1; D might be TRBD1 or TRBD2, each matching 5 bases. The ends were cut back, 1 base at V and 6 bases at J, with 10 bases in the middle. This CDR3 contains 14 residues. Per the germline V gene, CDR1 is SGHRS and CDR2 is YFSETQ. The CDR3: CASSLRGDAGELFF. The CDR3 DNA reads as TGCGCCAGCAGCTTGAGAGGGGATGCCGGGGAGCTGTTTTTT.

The rearrangement joins TRBV27 to TRBJ1-2; no clear D gene. The CDR3 spans 19 residues. V lost 1 base and J lost 0, with 21 bases in between. Germline V gene sequence: CDR1 MNHEY, CDR2 SMNVEV (reference sequence). CDR3: CASSLLGPGFPGANYGYTF. CDR3 bases: TGTGCCAGCAGTTTATTAGGTCCGGGATTTCCCGGAGCTAACTATGGCTACACCTTC.

The chain combines TRBV7-8 with TRBJ2-3; D might be TRBD2 (6 bases). CDR1 is SGHVS and CDR2 is FQNEAQ in the germline V gene. The CDR3 runs 16 residues. Trimming removed 4 bases at V and 4 bases at J, with 18 bases between. Here the CDR3 DNA reads TGTGCCAGCAGCTCCCCGGAGGGGCGGGGCCCAGATACGCAGTATTTT. This gives the protein CASSSPEGRGPDTQYF.